These 31 T cell receptor beta chains came from one sample sequenced in a study of T cell responses to AZD1222 COVID-19 vaccine. TCRdb keeps only in-frame clones here, not all; method: immunoSEQ multiplex PCR. In the table there are under 95,000 clones, 90% of which are singletons. This sample comprised peripheral blood, obtained on day 0 of AZD1222 vaccination. The receptors here all came from an adult in good health.

The CDR3 is CASSELAGENSPLHF. The CDR3 nucleotides are TGTGCCAGCAGTGAATTGGCAGGGGAGAATTCACCCCTCCACTTT. The chain couples TRBV6-1 to TRBJ1-6, with D tentatively TRBD1 (6 bases). The germline V gene encodes CDR1 MNHNS and CDR2 SASEGT. This CDR3 spans 15 amino acids. Trimming took off 2 bases at V and 7 bases at J, with 12 bases between the two ends.

The chain joins TRBV18 to TRBJ2-1; possibly TRBD1 for D (5 bases). V lost 2 bases and J 6 bases, leaving 11 bases between the germline ends. This CDR3 is built from 14 residues. Germline V gene data show CDR1 as KGHSH and CDR2 as LQKENI. The CDR3 region is CASSPETVLNEQFF. In DNA form, the CDR3 reads TGTGCCAGCTCACCAGAGACAGTTCTCAATGAGCAGTTCTTC.

V is TRBV9 and J is TRBJ2-7, with TRBD2 as a possible D gene (5 bases). V was pared by 0 bases and J by 7 bases, with 14 bases between. Germline CDR1 reads SGDLS; CDR2 reads YYNGEE. The CDR3 loop spans 14 amino acids. The CDR3 nucleotides are TGTGCCAGCAGCGTAGGTCAACACGGGGATGAGCAGTACTTC. This translates into CASSVGQHGDEQYF.

The chain employs TRBV19 and TRBJ2-3; TRBD2 might be the D (6 bases). The CDR3 consists of 15 residues. The V end lost 6 bases, the J end lost 6 bases, and 19 bases lay between the germline ends. The germline V gene encodes CDR1 LNHDA and CDR2 SQIVND (reference sequence). The CDR3 DNA reads TGTGCCAGTAGAAGAGGGGCGGAGGGAATCGATACGCAGTATTTT. Translated, it gives CASRRGAEGIDTQYF.

This chain joins TRBV6-2 or TRBV6-3 and TRBJ1-1; the match to TRBD1 covers 7 bases. Germline V CDR1 and CDR2: MNHEY, SVGEGT. The CDR3 has 15 amino acids. V lost 5 bases to trimming and J lost 0 bases; unmatched junction nucleotides: 6. The CDR3 bases are TGTGCCAGCAGTAGCCGACAGGGTCTGAACACTGAAGCTTTCTTT. Translation: CASSSRQGLNTEAFF.

This sequence joins TRBV6-5 and TRBJ1-1; D is possibly TRBD1 (5 bases). V lost 1 base, J lost 7 bases, and 13 bases lay in between. The CDR3 sequence is 14 residues long. Looked up from germline, CDR1 is MNHEY and CDR2 is SVGAGI. The CDR3 nucleotides read TGTGCCAGCAGTTACTTGGGGGGTGGATTTGAAGCTTTCTTT. Translating it yields CASSYLGGGFEAFF.

The gene calls are TRBV12-3 or TRBV12-4 and TRBJ2-3; D is ambiguous. Deletions cut 8 bases from V and 3 bases from J, with 6 bases between. The CDR3 runs 11 residues. The CDR3 sequence: CASGKTDTQYF. CDR3 nucleotides: TGTGCCAGCGGAAAAACAGATACGCAGTATTTT.

The V and J genes are TRBV29-1 and TRBJ1-2; D is unclear. V was trimmed by 6 bases and J by 10 bases, leaving 21 bases between them. Germline CDR1 SQVTM, CDR2 ANQGSEA. The CDR3 runs to 13 residues. CDR3 sequence reads: CSVALPDRPAYTF. The CDR3 DNA reads as TGCAGCGTCGCCCTTCCTGACCGTCCGGCCTACACCTTC. Based on the CDR3 plus reference TRBV29-1 and TRBJ1-2, the full variable domain is SAVISQKPSRDICQRGTSLTIQCQVDSQVTMMFWYRQQPGQSLTLIATANQGSEATYESGFVIDKFPISRPNLTFSTLTVSNMSPEDSSIYLCSVALPDRPAYTFGSGTRLTVV.

This chain links TRBV18 with TRBJ1-1; D gene ambiguous. CDR3 length equals 15 residues. Germline CDR1 is KGHSH and CDR2 is LQKENI. Trimming shortened V by 0 bases and J by 1 base, and 9 bases separated the two germline ends. The CDR3 here is CASSPPGWGNTEAFF. The DNA of the CDR3 is TGTGCCAGCTCACCACCGGGGTGGGGGAACACTGAAGCTTTCTTT.

This rearrangement joins TRBV28 to TRBJ1-5, with 9 nucleotides matching TRBD1. The CDR3 has 17 residues. Germline trimming cut 6 bases from V and 0 bases from J; bases unmatched to any gene: 9. CDR1 is MDHEN, CDR2 SYDVKM, per germline. CDR3 sequence: CASRTGQGIYSNQPQHF. The CDR3 bases are TGTGCCAGCAGAACGGGACAGGGAATTTATAGCAATCAGCCCCAGCATTTT.

J is TRBJ2-3 and V is TRBV7-2; D is uncertain. Between the trimmed V and J ends, which lost 1 base and 2 bases, there was a span of 7 bases. CDR3 size: 14 residues. Germline V lookup: CDR1 SGHTA, CDR2 FQGNSA. CDR3 nucleotides: TGTGCCAGCAGCTTAGGGTGGGACACAGATACGCAGTATTTT. It specifies CASSLGWDTDTQYF. Full variable domain (remainder filled in from reference TRBV7-2 and TRBJ2-3): GAGVSQSPSNKVTEKGKDVELRCDPISGHTALYWYRQSLGQGLEFLIYFQGNSAPDKSGLPSDRFSAERTGGSVSTLTIQRTQQEDSAVYLCASSLGWDTDTQYFGPGTRLTVL.

The count of this clone is one. J is TRBJ2-1 and V is TRBV24-1; a weak D match, TRBD1 (6 bases). This CDR3 has 14 amino acids. Germline V gene data show CDR1 as KGHDR and CDR2 as SFDVKD. V was shortened by 3 bases and J by 7 bases, with 12 bases between the two germline ends. CDR3 amino acids: CATSDQQGRNEQFF. The CDR3, as DNA: TGTGCCACCAGTGATCAACAGGGTAGGAATGAGCAGTTCTTC.

The rearrangement links TRBV9 to TRBJ1-1, with D possibly being TRBD1 (5 bases). Trimming removed 3 bases from V and 4 bases from J, with 19 bases in between. This CDR3 spans 16 amino acids. Germline values: CDR1 SGDLS, CDR2 YYNGEE. The CDR3 coding sequence is TGTGCCAGCAGCGCACGGGGAGGGGACGGTGGCACTGAAGCTTTCTTT. This sequence encodes CASSARGGDGGTEAFF.

V gene TRBV28 combines with J gene TRBJ1-1; D is unresolved. Trimming took 2 bases from V and 3 from J, leaving 7 bases between them. Germline CDR1 is MDHEN and CDR2 is SYDVKM. This CDR3 has 13 residues. The DNA of the CDR3 is TGTGCCAGCAGTTTAGGGAGGGACACTGAAGCTTTCTTT. This codes for CASSLGRDTEAFF. The full variable domain, rest sourced from reference TRBV28 and TRBJ1-1, is DVKVTQSSRYLVKRTGEKVFLECVQDMDHENMFWYRQDPGLGLRLIYFSYDVKMKEKGDIPEGYSVSREKKERFSLILESASTNQTSMYLCASSLGRDTEAFFGQGTRLTVV.

The chain combines TRBV10-3 with TRBJ2-1; 7 bases line up with TRBD1. CDR1 is ENHRY and CDR2 is SYGVKD in the germline V gene. The CDR3 runs to 16 residues. V dropped 6 bases and J dropped 4; count of bases not matched to a gene: 12. The CDR3 DNA follows: TGTGCCATCAGCCATATAGACAGGGAACCTTACAATGAGCAGTTCTTC. It specifies CAISHIDREPYNEQFF.

This chain links TRBV19 with TRBJ2-7; 12 positions match TRBD2. Germline V gene lookup returns CDR1 LNHDA and CDR2 SQIVND (reference sequence). This CDR3 region has 18 residues. The J segment lost 1 base and the V segment lost 2 bases, leaving 9 bases of the junction unmatched. In nucleotides, the CDR3 is TGTGCCAGTAGTATAAGGGGCACTAGCGGGGGGCCATCCTACGAGCAGTACTTC. This encodes CASSIRGTSGGPSYEQYF.

This clone appeared once. The chain combines TRBV7-2 with TRBJ1-1; 7 bases align to TRBD1. The germline CDR1 and CDR2 sequences are SGHTA and FQGNSA. This CDR3 has 14 residues. V dropped 5 bases and J dropped 5; count of bases not matched to a gene: 8. CDR3 nucleotides: TGTGCCAGCAGCGCCCAGGGGGGACTAACTGAAGCTTTCTTT. Translating gives CASSAQGGLTEAFF.

V usage is TRBV5-1 and J usage is TRBJ1-4; 7 bases are a match to TRBD1. Germline V CDR1 and CDR2: SGHRS, YFSETQ. J lost 0 bases, V lost 4 bases, and 6 bases had no gene match. There are 16 residues in the CDR3. The CDR3 bases are TGCGCCAGCAGCAATGGACAGGTAGCAACTAATGAAAAACTGTTTTTT. It is translated as CASSNGQVATNEKLFF.

The chain recombines TRBV28 with TRBJ1-5; D perhaps matches TRBD1 (6 bases). From germline, CDR1 is MDHEN and CDR2 SYDVKM. The CDR3 loop spans 14 amino acids. The V and J ends lost 6 bases and 3 bases respectively, with 12 bases between them. As DNA, the CDR3 is TGTGCCAGCAGAGAAGGACAGTACAATCAGCCCCAGCATTTT. This sequence encodes CASREGQYNQPQHF.

V is TRBV27 and J is TRBJ2-7; TRBD1 aligns across 10 bases. Germline CDR1 reads MNHEY; CDR2 reads SMNVEV (reference sequence). V dropped 1 base and J dropped 5; count of bases not matched to a gene: 8. The CDR3 spans 16 residues. The CDR3 DNA reads as TGTGCCAGCAGTTTATTAGGACAGGGGGTCCTGCACGAGCAGTACTTC. It translates to CASSLLGQGVLHEQYF.

This clone was detected once. The chain carries TRBV5-6 and TRBJ2-1; no reliable D call. Trimming left V 1 base short and J 5 bases short, with 22 bases between. The CDR3 consists of 18 residues. Germline assignment: CDR1 SGHDT and CDR2 YYEEEE. The CDR3 DNA follows: TGTGCCAGCAGCTTGTATTGGGCTTTCCGCGAGGTTAACAATGAGCAGTTCTTC. Translating it yields CASSLYWAFREVNNEQFF.

This rearrangement joins TRBV30 to TRBJ2-7; D is undetermined. Trimming took 2 bases from V and 4 from J, leaving 6 bases between them. The CDR3 spans 11 residues. Germline loops: CDR1 GTSNPN, CDR2 SVGIG (reference sequence). CDR3 loop: CAWSKLYEQYF. CDR3 bases: TGTGCCTGGAGTAAGCTATACGAGCAGTACTTC.

J is TRBJ2-2 and V is TRBV5-1; the D gene is possibly TRBD1 (6 bases). Germline V gene sequence: CDR1 SGHRS, CDR2 YFSETQ. Deletions cut 4 bases from V and 6 bases from J, with 16 bases between. The CDR3 loop spans 15 amino acids. This CDR3 is CASSQNLQGAGELFF. CDR3 bases: TGCGCCAGCAGCCAGAATTTACAGGGCGCCGGGGAGCTGTTTTTT. Full variable domain (remainder filled in from reference TRBV5-1 and TRBJ2-2): KAGVTQTPRYLIKTRGQQVTLSCSPISGHRSVSWYQQTPGQGLQFLFEYFSETQRNKGNFPGRFSGRQFSNSRSEMNVSTLELGDSALYLCASSQNLQGAGELFFGEGSRLTVL.

CDR3 protein: CASSFPGVGNTIYF. The CDR3 DNA reads TGTGCCAGCAGCTTTCCGGGGGTGGGAAACACCATATATTTT. The chain uses TRBV7-2 and TRBJ1-3, with D perhaps matching TRBD1 (5 bases). The length of the CDR3 is 14 residues. Trimming shortened V by 3 bases and J by 4 bases, and 10 bases separated the two germline ends. The germline V gene has CDR1 SGHTA and CDR2 FQGNSA.

The rearrangement uses TRBV9 and TRBJ2-1; D gene ambiguous. Germline lookup yields CDR1 SGDLS and CDR2 YYNGEE. CDR3 length equals 13 residues. V dropped 4 bases and J dropped 7 bases, with 12 bases sitting between them. The CDR3 bases are TGTGCCAGCAGCCCCCGAACCTCGAATGAGCAGTTCTTC. It translates to CASSPRTSNEQFF.

This chain links TRBV6-5 with TRBJ1-5; 7 bases fit TRBD1. Germline values: CDR1 MNHEY, CDR2 SVGAGI. Losses at the gene ends were 10 bases for V and 5 bases for J; bases not matched to a gene: 5. The CDR3 contains 12 residues. CDR3 amino acids: CAIRDSYQPQHF. The DNA for the CDR3 is TGTGCCATCCGGGACAGTTATCAGCCCCAGCATTTT.

The chain recombines TRBV5-1 with TRBJ2-2, with a tentative D call TRBD1 (6 bases). This CDR3 is built from 19 residues. The germline gives CDR1 SGHRS, CDR2 YFSETQ. V lost 0 bases and J lost 3, with 21 bases in between. The CDR3 loop reads CASSLAVGAMVGDTGELFF. DNA for the CDR3: TGCGCCAGCAGCTTGGCCGTGGGGGCGATGGTTGGCGACACCGGGGAGCTGTTTTTT.

Here the CDR3 reads CASSLKHTGELFF. The CDR3, as DNA: TGTGCCAGCAGCTTAAAGCACACCGGGGAGCTGTTTTTT. This sequence joins TRBV7-3 and TRBJ2-2, with D uncertain. The CDR3 has 13 amino acids. Trimming stripped 1 base from V and 3 bases from J, with 3 bases between. Germline CDR1 reads SGHTA; CDR2 reads FQGTGA.

This clone was picked up one time. The CDR3 is CASSLPGLTTGNTIYF. CDR3 nucleotide sequence: TGTGCCAGCAGCTTGCCGGGACTGACTACTGGAAACACCATATATTTT. The rearrangement joins TRBV5-6 to TRBJ1-3; D perhaps matches TRBD1 (5 bases). The CDR3 is 16 amino acids. Deletions cut 1 base from V and 2 bases from J, with 13 bases between. From germline, CDR1 is SGHDT and CDR2 YYEEEE.

The chain carries TRBV5-6 and TRBJ1-2, with 8 nucleotides matching TRBD1. The trim removed 0 bases at V and 7 bases at J, leaving 8 bases unmatched. Per germline, CDR1 SGHDT and CDR2 YYEEEE. The CDR3 totals 15 residues. The CDR3 here is CASSLAPDRVLGYTF. The CDR3 DNA reads as TGTGCCAGCAGCTTGGCCCCGGACAGGGTGCTTGGCTACACCTTC.

The chain's CDR3 is CASSQDRDSRGYGYTF. The CDR3 region has the DNA TGCGCCAGCAGCCAAGACAGGGACAGCCGAGGGTATGGCTACACCTTC. V gene TRBV4-3 combines with J gene TRBJ1-2; 7 bases are shared with TRBD1. Losses at the gene ends were 0 bases for V and 5 bases for J; bases not matched to a gene: 9. The CDR3 contains 16 residues. Per germline, CDR1 LGHNA and CDR2 YSLEER.